This TCR beta chain was observed in a study of post-analysis software for immune sequencing data. Regarding the study as a whole: The five TRBV segments detected at higher frequency in patients than in controls included TRBV5-6, TRBV5-1 and TRBV20-1. Patients with multiple sclerosis recorded significantly lower normalized Chao1 diversity than controls, the study found. Under F measure analysis, samples from one preparation batch co-clustered strongly.

Concerning this clonotype: Antigen unknown.

The authors incorporated unique molecular identifiers into the TCR beta cDNA libraries. It was from approximately 0.91 to 9.4 million T cells that about half a million cDNA molecules came. TCRdb fed the PCR reads into MiXCR, producing one record per CDR3 protein. This table has 170,000 or so distinct CDR3 sequences, approximately 30% appearing once. The CDR3 contains 18 residues. The germline V gene has CDR1 DFQATT and CDR2 SNEGSKA (reference sequence). Trimming removed 0 bases from V and 4 bases from J; junction bases left unmatched: 15. The receptor was isolated from a girl aged 10-17 years with multiple sclerosis. Sequenced input: blood. This chain connects TRBV20-1 to TRBJ2-3, with 8 bases identical to TRBD1. CDR3 in amino acids: CSARDYKRSGGQADTQYF. CDR3 bases: TGCAGTGCTAGAGATTATAAGCGTTCAGGGGGCCAGGCAGATACGCAGTATTTT.